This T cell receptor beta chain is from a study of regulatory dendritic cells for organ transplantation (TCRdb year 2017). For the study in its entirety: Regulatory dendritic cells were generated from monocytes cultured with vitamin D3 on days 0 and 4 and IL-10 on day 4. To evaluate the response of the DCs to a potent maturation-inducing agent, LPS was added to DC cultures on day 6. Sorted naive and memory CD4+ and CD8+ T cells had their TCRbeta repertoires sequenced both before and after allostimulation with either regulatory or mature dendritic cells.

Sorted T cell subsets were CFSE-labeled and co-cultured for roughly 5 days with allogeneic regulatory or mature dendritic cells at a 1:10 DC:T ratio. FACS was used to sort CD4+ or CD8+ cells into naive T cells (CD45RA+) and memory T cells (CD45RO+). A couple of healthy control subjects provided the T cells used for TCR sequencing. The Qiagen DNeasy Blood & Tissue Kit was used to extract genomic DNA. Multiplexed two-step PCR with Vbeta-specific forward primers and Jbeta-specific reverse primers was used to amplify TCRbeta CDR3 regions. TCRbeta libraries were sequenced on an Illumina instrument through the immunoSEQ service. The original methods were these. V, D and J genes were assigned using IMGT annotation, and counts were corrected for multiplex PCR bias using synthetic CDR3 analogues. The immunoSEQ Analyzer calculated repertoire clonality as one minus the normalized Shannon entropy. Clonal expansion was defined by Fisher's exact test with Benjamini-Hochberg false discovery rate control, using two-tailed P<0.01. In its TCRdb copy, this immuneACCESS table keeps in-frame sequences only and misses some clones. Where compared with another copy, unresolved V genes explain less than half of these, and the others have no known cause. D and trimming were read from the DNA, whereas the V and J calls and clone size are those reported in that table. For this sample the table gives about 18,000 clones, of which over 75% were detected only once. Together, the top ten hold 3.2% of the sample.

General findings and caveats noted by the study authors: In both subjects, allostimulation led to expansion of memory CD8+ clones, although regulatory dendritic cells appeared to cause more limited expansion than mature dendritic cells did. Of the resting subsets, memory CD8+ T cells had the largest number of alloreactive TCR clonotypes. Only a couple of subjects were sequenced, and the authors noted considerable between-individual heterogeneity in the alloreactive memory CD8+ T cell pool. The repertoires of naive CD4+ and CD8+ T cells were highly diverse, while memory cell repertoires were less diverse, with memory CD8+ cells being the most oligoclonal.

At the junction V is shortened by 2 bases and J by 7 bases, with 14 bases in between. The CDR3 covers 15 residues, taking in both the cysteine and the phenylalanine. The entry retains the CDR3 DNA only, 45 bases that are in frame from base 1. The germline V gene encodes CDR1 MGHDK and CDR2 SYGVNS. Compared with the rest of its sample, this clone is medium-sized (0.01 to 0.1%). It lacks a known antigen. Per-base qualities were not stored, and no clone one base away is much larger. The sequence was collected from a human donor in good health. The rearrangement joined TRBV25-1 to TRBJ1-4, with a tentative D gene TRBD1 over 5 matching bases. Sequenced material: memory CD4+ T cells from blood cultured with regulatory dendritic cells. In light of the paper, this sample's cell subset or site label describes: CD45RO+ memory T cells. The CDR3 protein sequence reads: CASSEGSGRSEKLFF. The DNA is TGTGCCAGCAGTGAAGGTTCAGGGAGAAGTGAAAAACTGTTTTTT.